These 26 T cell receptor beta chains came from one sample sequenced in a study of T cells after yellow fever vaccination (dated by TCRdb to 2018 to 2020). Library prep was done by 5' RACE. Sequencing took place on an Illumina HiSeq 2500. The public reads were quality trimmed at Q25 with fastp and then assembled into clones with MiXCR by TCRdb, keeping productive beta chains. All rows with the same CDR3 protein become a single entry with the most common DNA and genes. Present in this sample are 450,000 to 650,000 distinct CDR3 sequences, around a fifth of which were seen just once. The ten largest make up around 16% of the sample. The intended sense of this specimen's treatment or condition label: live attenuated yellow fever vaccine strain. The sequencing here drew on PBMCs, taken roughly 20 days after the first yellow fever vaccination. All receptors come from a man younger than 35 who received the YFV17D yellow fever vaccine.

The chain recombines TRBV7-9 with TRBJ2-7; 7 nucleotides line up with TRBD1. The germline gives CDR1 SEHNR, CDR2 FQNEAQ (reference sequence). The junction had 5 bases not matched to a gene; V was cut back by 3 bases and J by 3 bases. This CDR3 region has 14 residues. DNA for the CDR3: TGTGCCAGCAGCTTGGGACAGTTCGTCTACGAGCAGTACTTC. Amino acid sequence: CASSLGQFVYEQYF. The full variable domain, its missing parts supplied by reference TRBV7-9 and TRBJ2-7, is DTGVSQNPRHKITKRGQNVTFRCDPISEHNRLYWYRQTLGQGPEFLTYFQNEAQLEKSRLLSDRFSAERPKGSFSTLEIQRTEQGDSAMYLCASSLGQFVYEQYFGPGTRLTVT.

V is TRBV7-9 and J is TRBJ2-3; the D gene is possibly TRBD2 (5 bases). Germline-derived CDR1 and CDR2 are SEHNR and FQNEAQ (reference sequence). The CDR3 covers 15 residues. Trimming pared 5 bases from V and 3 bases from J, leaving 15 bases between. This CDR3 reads CASSITYRGTDTQYF. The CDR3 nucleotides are TGTGCCAGCAGCATCACGTACCGGGGTACAGATACGCAGTATTTT.

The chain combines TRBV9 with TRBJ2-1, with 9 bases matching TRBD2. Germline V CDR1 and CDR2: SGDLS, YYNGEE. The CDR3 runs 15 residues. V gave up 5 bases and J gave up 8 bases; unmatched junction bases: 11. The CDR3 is CASRGGLAGSDEQFF. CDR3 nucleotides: TGTGCCAGCAGAGGGGGGCTAGCGGGGAGCGATGAGCAGTTCTTC.

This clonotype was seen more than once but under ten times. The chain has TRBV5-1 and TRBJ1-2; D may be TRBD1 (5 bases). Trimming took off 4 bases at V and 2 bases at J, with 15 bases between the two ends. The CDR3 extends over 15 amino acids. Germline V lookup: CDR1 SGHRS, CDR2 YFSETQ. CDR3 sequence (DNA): TGCGCCAGCAGCCGGGGGGGGGATCGGAACTATGGCTACACCTTC. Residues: CASSRGGDRNYGYTF. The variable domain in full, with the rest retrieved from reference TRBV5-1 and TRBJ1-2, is KAGVTQTPRYLIKTRGQQVTLSCSPISGHRSVSWYQQTPGQGLQFLFEYFSETQRNKGNFPGRFSGRQFSNSRSEMNVSTLELGDSALYLCASSRGGDRNYGYTFGSGTRLTVV.

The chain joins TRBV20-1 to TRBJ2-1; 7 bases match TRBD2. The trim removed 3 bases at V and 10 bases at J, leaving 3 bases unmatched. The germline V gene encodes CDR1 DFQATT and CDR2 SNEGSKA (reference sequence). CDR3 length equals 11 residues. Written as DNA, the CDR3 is TGCAGTGCTAGGGGGGGGAGAGAGCAGTTCTTC. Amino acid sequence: CSARGGREQFF.

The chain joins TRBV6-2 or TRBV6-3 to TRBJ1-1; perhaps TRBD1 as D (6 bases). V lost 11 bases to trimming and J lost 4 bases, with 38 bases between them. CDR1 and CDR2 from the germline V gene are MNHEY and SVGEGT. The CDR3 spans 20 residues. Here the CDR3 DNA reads TGTGCCCCAGAGACGACAGGCGCAACGAGCAGCCTCCCGAGGGGCACTGAAGCTTTCTTT. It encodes CAPETTGATSSLPRGTEAFF.

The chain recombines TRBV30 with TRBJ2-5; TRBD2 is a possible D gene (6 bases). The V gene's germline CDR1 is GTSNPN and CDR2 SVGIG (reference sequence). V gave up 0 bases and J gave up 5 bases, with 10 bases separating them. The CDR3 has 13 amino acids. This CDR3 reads CAWSVTGVETQYF. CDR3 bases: TGTGCCTGGAGTGTAACGGGGGTGGAGACCCAGTACTTC.

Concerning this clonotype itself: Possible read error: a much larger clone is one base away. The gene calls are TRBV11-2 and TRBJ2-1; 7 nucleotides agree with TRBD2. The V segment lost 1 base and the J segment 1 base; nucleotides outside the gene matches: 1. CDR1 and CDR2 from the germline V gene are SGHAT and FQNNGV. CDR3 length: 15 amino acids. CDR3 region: CASSLGTRSYNEQFF. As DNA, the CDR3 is TGTGCCAGCAGCTTAGGGACTAGGTCCTACAATGAGCAGTTCTTC.

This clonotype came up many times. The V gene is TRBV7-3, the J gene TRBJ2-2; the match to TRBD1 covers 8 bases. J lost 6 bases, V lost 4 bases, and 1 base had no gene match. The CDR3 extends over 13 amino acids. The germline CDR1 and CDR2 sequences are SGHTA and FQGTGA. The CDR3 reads CASSSTGAGELFF. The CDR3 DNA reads TGTGCCAGCAGCTCGACAGGGGCCGGGGAGCTGTTTTTT.

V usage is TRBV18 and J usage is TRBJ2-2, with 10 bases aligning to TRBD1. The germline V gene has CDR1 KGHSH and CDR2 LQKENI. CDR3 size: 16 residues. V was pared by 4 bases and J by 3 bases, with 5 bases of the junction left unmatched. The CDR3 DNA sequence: TGTGCCAGCTCACGGGACAGGGGACCGTACACCGGGGAGCTGTTTTTT. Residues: CASSRDRGPYTGELFF.

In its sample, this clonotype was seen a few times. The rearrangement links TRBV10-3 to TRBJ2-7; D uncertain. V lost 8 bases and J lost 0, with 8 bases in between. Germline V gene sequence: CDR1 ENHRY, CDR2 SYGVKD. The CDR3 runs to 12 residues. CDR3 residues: CAIGLTSYEQYV. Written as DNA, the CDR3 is TGTGCCATCGGCCTAACCTCCTACGAGCAGTACGTC.

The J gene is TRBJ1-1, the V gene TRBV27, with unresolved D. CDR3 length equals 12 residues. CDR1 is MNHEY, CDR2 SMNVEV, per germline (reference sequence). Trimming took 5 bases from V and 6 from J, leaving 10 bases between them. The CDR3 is CASSNPWSEAFF. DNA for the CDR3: TGTGCCAGCAGTAACCCGTGGTCTGAAGCTTTCTTT.

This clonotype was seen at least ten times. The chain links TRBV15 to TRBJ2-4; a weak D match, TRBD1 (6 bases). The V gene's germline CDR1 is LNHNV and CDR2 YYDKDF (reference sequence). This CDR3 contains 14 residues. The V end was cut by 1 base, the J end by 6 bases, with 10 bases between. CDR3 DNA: TGTGCCACCAGCAGAGTTAAGGACAGAAACATTCAGTACTTC. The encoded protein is CATSRVKDRNIQYF.

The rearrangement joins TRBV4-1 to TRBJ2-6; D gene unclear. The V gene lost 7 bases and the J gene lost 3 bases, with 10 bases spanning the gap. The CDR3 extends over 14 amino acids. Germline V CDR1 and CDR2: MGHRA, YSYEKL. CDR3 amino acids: CASKLVGGANVLTF. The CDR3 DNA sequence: TGCGCCAGCAAGTTGGTCGGTGGGGCCAACGTCCTGACTTTC.

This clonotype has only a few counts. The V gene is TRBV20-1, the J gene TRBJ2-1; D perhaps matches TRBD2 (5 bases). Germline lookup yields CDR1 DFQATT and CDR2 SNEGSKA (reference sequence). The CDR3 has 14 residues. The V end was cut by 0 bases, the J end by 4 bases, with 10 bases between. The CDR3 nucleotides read TGCAGTGCTAGAGATGCACGGGGTTACAATGAGCAGTTCTTC. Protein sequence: CSARDARGYNEQFF.

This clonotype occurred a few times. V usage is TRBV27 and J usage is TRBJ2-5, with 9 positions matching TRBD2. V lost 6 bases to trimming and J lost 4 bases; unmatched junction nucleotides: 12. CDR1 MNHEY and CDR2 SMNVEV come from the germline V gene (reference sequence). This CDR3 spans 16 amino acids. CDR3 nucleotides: TGTGCCAGCAGCTATCTCCGCGGGGGGGCCGGAGAGACCCAGTACTTC. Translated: CASSYLRGGAGETQYF.

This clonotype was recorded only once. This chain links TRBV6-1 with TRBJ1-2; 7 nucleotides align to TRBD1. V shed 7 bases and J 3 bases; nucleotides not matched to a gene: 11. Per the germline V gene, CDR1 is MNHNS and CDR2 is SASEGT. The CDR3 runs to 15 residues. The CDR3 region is CASTFGTDDDYGYTF. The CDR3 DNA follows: TGTGCCAGCACCTTCGGGACAGACGACGACTATGGCTACACCTTC.

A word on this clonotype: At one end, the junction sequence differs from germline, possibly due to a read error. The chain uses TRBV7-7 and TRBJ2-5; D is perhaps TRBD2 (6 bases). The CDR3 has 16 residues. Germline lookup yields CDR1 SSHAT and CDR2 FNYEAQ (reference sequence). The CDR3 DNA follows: TGTGCTAGCAGCTTAGGAGGGCTGGCAGAGATAGAGACCCAGTACTTC. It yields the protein CASSLGGLAEIETQYF.

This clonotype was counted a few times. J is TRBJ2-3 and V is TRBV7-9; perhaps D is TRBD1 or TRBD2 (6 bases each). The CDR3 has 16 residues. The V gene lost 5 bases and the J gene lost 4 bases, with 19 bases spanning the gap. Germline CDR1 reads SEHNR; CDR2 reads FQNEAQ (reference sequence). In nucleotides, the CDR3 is TGTGCCAGCAGCCGAAATGTTGGGGGGCTATCAGATACGCAGTATTTT. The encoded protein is CASSRNVGGLSDTQYF.

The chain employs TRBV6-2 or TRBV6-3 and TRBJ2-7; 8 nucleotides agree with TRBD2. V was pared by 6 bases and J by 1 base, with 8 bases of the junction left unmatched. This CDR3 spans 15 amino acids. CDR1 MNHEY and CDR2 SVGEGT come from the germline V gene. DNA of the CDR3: TGTGCCAGCAGACCCCGGACTAGCCGATCCTACGAGCAGTACTTC. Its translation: CASRPRTSRSYEQYF.

The DNA of the CDR3 is TGCAGCGTGGGACAGGGCCCGACCTCTGAAGCTTTCTTT. This codes for CSVGQGPTSEAFF. V is TRBV29-1 and J is TRBJ1-1; 9 bases fit TRBD1. The J segment lost 6 bases and the V segment lost 6 bases, leaving 8 bases of the junction unmatched. CDR3 length: 13 amino acids. Looked up from germline, CDR1 is SQVTM and CDR2 is ANQGSEA.

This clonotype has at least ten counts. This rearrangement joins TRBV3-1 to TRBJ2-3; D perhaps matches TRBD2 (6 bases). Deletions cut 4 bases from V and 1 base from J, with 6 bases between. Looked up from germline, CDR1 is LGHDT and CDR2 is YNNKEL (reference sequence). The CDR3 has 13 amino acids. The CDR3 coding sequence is TGTGCCAGCAGCCCTAGCGGCACAGATACGCAGTATTTT. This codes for CASSPSGTDTQYF.

This chain's CDR3 is CASRSRDGNTEAFF. The CDR3 coding sequence is TGTGCCAGCAGATCCCGGGACGGGAACACTGAAGCTTTCTTT. V is TRBV2 and J is TRBJ1-1; TRBD1 is a possible D gene (5 bases). Trimming stripped 6 bases from V and 1 base from J, with 12 bases between. Germline CDR1 and CDR2: SNHLY and FYNNEI. The CDR3 is made up of 14 amino acids.

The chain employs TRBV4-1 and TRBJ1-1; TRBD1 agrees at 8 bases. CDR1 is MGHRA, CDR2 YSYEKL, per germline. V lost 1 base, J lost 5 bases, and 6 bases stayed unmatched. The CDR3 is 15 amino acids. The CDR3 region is CASSQGPTGVTEAFF. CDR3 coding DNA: TGCGCCAGCAGCCAAGGCCCGACAGGGGTTACTGAAGCTTTCTTT.

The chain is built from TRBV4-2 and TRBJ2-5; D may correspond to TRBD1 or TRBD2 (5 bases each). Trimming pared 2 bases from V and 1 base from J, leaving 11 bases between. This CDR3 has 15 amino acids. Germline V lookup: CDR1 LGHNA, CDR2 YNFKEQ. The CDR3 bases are TGTGCCAGCAGCCAAACCGGGGCAATCCAAGAGACCCAGTACTTC. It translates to CASSQTGAIQETQYF.

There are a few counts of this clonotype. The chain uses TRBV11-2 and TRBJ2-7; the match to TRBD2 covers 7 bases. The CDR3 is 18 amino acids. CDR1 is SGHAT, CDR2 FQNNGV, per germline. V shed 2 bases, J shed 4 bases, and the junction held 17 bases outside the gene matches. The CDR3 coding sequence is TGTGCCAGCAGCTTAAGGGCGAGGCTAGCGGAAAATGGGTACGAGCAGTACTTC. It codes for CASSLRARLAENGYEQYF.